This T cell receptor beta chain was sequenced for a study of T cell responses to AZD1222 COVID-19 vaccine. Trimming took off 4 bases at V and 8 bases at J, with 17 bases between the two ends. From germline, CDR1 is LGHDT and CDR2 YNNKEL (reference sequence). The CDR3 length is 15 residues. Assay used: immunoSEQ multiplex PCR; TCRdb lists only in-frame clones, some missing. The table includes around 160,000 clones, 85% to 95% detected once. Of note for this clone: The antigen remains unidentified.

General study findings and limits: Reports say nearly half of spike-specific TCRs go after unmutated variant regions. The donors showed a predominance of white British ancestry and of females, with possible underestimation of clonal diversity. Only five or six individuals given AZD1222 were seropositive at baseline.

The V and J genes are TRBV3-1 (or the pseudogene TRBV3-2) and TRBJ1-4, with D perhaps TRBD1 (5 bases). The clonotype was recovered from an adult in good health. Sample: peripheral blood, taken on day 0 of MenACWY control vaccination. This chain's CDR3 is CASSPTGQWGEKLFF. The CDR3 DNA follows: TGTGCCAGCAGCCCTACCGGACAATGGGGAGAAAAACTGTTTTTT.